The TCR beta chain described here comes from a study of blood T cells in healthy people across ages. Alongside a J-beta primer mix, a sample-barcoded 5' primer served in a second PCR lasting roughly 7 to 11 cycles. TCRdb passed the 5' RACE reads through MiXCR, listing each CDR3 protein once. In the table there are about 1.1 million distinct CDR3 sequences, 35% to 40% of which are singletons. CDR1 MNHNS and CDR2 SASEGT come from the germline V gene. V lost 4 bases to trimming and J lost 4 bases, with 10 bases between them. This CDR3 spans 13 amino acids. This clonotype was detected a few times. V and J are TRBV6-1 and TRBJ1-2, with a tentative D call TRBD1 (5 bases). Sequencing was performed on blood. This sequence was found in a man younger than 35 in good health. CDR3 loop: CASSGIRGYGYTF. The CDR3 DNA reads TGTGCCAGCAGTGGGATAAGGGGCTATGGCTACACCTTC.